This T cell receptor (beta chain) derives from a study of blood T cell repertoires in COVID-19. Study processing details: Amplification of reference gene primers was used by the study to estimate nucleated cell counts. Method: immunoSEQ multiplex PCR; TCRdb's copy keeps in-frame clones and lacks some. V and J calls and clone size are given by that table; D and trimming were obtained from the DNA. The profile shows roughly 150,000 clones, approximately 90% of them singletons. Trimming at V came to 7 bases and at J to 5 bases, leaving 10 bases not matched to a gene. Germline CDR1 reads MDHEN; CDR2 reads SYDVKM. The length of the CDR3 is 14 residues.

The chain combines TRBV28 with TRBJ1-2, with TRBD1 matching over 7 bases. This clonotype originated in a woman aged 40 to 55 who had been exposed to COVID-19. The specimen was PBMCs or T cells enriched from blood (not recorded which). CDR3 protein: CASMQGGRSYGYTF. CDR3 DNA: TGTGCCAGCATGCAGGGGGGCCGTAGTTATGGCTACACCTTC.